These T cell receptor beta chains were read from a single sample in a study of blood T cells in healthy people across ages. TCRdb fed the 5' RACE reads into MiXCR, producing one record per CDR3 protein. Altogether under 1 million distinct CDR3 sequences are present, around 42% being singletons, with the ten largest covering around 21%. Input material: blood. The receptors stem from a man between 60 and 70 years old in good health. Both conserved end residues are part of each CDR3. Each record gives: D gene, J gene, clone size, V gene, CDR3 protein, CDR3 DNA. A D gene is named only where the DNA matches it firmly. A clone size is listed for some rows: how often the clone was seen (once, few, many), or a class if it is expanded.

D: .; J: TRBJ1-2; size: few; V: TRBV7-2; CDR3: CASSPAVRRGPNYGYTF; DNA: TGTGCCAGCAGCCCCGCTGTTCGAAGGGGCCCAAACTATGGCTACACCTTC
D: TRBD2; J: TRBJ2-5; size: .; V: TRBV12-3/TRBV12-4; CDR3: CASSRTSGDQETQYF; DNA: TGTGCCAGCAGTCGGACTAGCGGGGATCAAGAGACCCAGTACTTC
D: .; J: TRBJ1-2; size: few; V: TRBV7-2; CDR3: CASSLTPFRVVDGYTF; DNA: TGTGCCAGCAGCTTAACCCCTTTTCGGGTAGTCGATGGCTACACCTTC
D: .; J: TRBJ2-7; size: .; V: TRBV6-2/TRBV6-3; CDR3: CASSHPTRTYEQYF; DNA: TGTGCCAGCAGTCACCCGACGAGAACCTACGAGCAGTACTTC
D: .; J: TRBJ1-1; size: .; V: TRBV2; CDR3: CVSRENTEAFF; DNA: TGTGTCAGCCGGGAGAACACTGAAGCTTTCTTT
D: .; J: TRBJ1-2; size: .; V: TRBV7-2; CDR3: CASSLSGLGRSYGYTF; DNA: TGTGCCAGCAGCCTTTCGGGTCTGGGGCGTAGCTATGGCTACACCTTC
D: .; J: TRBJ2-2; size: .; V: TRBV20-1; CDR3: CSAFPNTGELFF; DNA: TGCAGTGCTTTCCCTAACACCGGGGAGCTGTTTTTT
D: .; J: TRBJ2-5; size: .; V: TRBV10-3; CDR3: CAISEDGQVRETQYF; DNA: TGTGCCATCAGTGAGGATGGGCAGGTTCGGGAGACCCAGTACTTC
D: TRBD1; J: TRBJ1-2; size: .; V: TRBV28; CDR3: CASSLVDRESYGYTF; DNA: TGTGCCAGCAGTTTGGTGGACAGGGAGTCCTATGGCTACACCTTC
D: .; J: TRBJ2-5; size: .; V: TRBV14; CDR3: CASSQEKGTLQETQYF; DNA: TGTGCCAGCAGCCAAGAGAAGGGGACTCTCCAAGAGACCCAGTACTTC
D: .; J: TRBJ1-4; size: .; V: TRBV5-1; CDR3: CASSLGPRGYEKLFF; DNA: TGCGCCAGCAGCTTGGGCCCCAGGGGATATGAAAAACTGTTTTTT
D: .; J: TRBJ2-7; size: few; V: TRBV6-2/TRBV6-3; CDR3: CASSWTGSYNEQYF; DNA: TGTGCCAGCAGTTGGACGGGCTCCTACAATGAGCAGTACTTC
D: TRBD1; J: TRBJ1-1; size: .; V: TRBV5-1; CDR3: CASSLAQGDTGAFF; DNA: TGCGCCAGCAGCTTGGCCCAGGGGGACACTGGAGCTTTCTTT
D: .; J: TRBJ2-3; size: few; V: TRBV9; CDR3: CASSVAEGERLSTDTQYF; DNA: TGTGCCAGCAGCGTAGCTGAGGGGGAACGACTATCCACAGATACGCAGTATTTT
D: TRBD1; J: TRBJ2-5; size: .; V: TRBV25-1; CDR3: CASSEPGTVQETQYF; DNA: TGTGCCAGCAGTGAACCCGGGACAGTACAAGAGACCCAGTACTTC
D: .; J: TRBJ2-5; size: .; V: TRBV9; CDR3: CASSVGQAETQYF; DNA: TGTGCCAGCAGCGTAGGACAGGCGGAGACCCAGTACTTC
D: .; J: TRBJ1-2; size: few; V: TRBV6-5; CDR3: CASSDGNNYGYTF; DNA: TGTGCCAGCAGTGACGGGAATAACTATGGCTACACCTTC
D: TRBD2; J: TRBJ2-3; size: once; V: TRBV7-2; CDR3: CASSLVGGGAGGVDTQYF; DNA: TGTGCCAGCAGCCTCGTCGGCGGGGGAGCGGGGGGAGTAGATACGCAGTATTTT
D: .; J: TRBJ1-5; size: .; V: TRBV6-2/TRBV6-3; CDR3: CASNQGHHSNQPQHF; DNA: TGTGCCAGCAACCAGGGACACCATAGCAATCAGCCCCAGCATTTT
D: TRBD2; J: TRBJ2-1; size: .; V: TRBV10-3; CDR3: CAISTSGGLNEQFF; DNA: TGTGCCATCAGTACTAGCGGGGGCTTGAATGAGCAGTTCTTC
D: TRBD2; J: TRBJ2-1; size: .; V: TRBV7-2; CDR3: CASNLAVSYNEQFF; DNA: TGTGCCAGCAACCTAGCGGTATCCTACAATGAGCAGTTCTTC
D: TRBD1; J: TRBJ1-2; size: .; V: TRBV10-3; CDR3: CAISDPGGAEPNYGYTF; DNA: TGTGCCATCAGTGATCCAGGGGGCGCGGAACCTAACTATGGCTACACCTTC
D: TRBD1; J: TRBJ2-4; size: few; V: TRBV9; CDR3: CASSVGGTGGNIQYF; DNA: TGTGCCAGCAGCGTGGGGGGGACAGGGGGTAACATTCAGTACTTC
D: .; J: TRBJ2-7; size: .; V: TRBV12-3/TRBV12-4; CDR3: CASSLGDSGGYEQYF; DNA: TGTGCCAGCAGTTTGGGTGACAGTGGCGGCTACGAGCAGTACTTC
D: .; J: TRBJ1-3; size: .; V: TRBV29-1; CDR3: CSVAPTGRGNTIYF; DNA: TGCAGCGTTGCTCCCACAGGGCGGGGAAACACCATATATTTT
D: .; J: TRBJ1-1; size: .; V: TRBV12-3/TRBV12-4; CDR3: CASSLAGGRRTEAFF; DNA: TGTGCCAGCAGTTTAGCTGGGGGCAGAAGGACTGAAGCTTTCTTT
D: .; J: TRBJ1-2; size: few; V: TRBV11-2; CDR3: CASSSPLRGGYGYTF; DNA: TGTGCCAGCAGCTCACCCTTAAGGGGCGGCTATGGCTACACCTTC
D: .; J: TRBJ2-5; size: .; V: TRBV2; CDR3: CASSVGTGTQETQYF; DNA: TGTGCCAGCAGTGTGGGCACAGGGACACAAGAGACCCAGTACTTC
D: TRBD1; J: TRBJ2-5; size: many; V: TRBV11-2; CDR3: CASSLGWTGLKTQYF; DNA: TGTGCCAGCAGCTTAGGCTGGACAGGGCTGAAGACCCAGTACTTC
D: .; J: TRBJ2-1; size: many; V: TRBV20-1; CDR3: CSARERRGYGNEQFF; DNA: TGCAGTGCTAGAGAACGGAGGGGGTACGGCAATGAGCAGTTCTTC
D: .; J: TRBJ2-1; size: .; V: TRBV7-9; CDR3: CASSSAAQGNNEQFF; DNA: TGTGCCAGCAGCTCGGCCGCGCAGGGAAATAATGAGCAGTTCTTC
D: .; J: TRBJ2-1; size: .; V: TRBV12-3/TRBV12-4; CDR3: CASRHTGNEQFF; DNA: TGTGCCAGCAGACATACAGGCAATGAGCAGTTCTTC
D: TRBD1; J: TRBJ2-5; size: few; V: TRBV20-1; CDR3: CSARDTGVTETQYF; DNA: TGCAGTGCTAGAGACACAGGGGTTACGGAGACCCAGTACTTC
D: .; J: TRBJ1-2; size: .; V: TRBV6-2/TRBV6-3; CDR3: CASSYAGRLGYTF; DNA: TGTGCCAGCAGTTACGCGGGCCGTTTGGGCTACACCTTC
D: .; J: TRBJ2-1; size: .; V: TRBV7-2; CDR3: CASSLVTGVFF; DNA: TGTGCCAGCAGCTTAGTTACGGGGGTGTTCTTC
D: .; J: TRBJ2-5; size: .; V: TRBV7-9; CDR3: CASSLGGADAQYF; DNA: TGTGCCAGCAGCTTAGGGGGGGCCGATGCCCAGTACTTC
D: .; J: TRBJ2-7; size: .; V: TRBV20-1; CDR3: CSVQGPYEQYF; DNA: TGCAGTGTCCAAGGACCCTACGAGCAGTACTTC
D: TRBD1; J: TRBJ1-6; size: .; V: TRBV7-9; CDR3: CASSQGDRVNSPLHF; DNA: TGTGCCAGCAGCCAAGGAGACAGGGTTAATTCACCCCTCCACTTT
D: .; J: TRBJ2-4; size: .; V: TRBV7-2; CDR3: CASSLGGGGQNSTQQYF; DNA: TGTGCCAGCAGCTTAGGGGGAGGGGGACAGAACTCTACGCAGCAGTACTTC
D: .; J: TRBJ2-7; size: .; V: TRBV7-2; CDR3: CASSFRTGDHEQYF; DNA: TGTGCCAGCAGCTTCCGGACGGGGGACCACGAGCAGTACTTC
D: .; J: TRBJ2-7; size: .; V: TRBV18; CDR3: CASSPGKPYEQYF; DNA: TGTGCCAGCTCACCAGGAAAACCCTACGAGCAGTACTTC
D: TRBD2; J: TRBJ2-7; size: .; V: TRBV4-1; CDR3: CASSQEEGTSYEQYF; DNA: TGCGCCAGCAGCCAAGAGGAGGGGACTAGCTACGAGCAGTACTTC
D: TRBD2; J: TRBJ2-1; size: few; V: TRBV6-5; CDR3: CASSYDLAGGEQFF; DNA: TGTGCCAGCAGTTACGATCTAGCGGGGGGGGAGCAGTTCTTC
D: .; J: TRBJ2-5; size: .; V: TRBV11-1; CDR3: CASSLVTTRQYF; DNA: TGTGCCAGCAGCTTAGTGACGACTCGGCAGTACTTC
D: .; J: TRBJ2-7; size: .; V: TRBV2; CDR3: CASASLSYEQYF; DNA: TGTGCCAGCGCTAGTCTATCCTACGAGCAGTACTTC
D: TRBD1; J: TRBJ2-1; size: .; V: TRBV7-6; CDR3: CASSSGTGGRNEQFF; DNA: TGTGCCAGCAGCTCCGGGACAGGGGGAAGGAATGAGCAGTTCTTC